This T cell receptor (beta chain) was identified during a study of T cells in Graves' hyperthyroidism and ophthalmopathy. Per germline, CDR1 MNHNS and CDR2 SASEGT. The CDR3 has 15 amino acids. V was cut by 5 bases and J by 0 bases, with 11 bases left in between. Amplification of TCR beta CDR3 regions was performed using RNA transcripts as template. HTBI primers were used for first-round RT-PCR of the TCR CDR3. TCRdb reanalysed the multiplex PCR reads using MiXCR and keeps one entry per CDR3 protein. The top ten clones hold 15% of a sample with 600,000 to 750,000 distinct CDR3 sequences, roughly 17% of them seen once. Of note for this clonotype: The target antigen is unknown.

Uncontrolled infection, other autoimmune disease, pregnancy or lactation excluded patients. General study results and limits: Onset of ophthalmopathy came a median roughly 6 months after the model predicted it.

The chain carries TRBV6-1 and TRBJ2-1, with unresolved D. The receptor comes from a man in his forties or fifties with Graves' hyperthyroidism. The sample consisted of blood. This chain's CDR3 is CASSPGWGSYNEQFF. The DNA of the CDR3 is TGTGCCAGCAGTCCCGGCTGGGGCTCCTACAATGAGCAGTTCTTC.